Each of the 7 T cell receptor beta chains below was sequenced from the same sample in a study of T cells of healthy individuals. TCRdb ran MiXCR on the 5' RACE reads and lists one entry per CDR3 protein. The data contain some 100,000 distinct CDR3 sequences, 17% of them singletons. The receptors come from a human donor in good health.

This chain links TRBV2 with TRBJ2-5; D call uncertain. This CDR3 is 13 amino acids long. V lost 9 bases to trimming and J lost 4 bases, with 15 bases between them. Germline values: CDR1 SNHLY, CDR2 FYNNEI. CDR3 sequence reads: CASKPARRETQYF. CDR3 nucleotide sequence: TGTGCCAGTAAGCCCGCGCGGAGAGAGACCCAGTACTTC.

This chain links TRBV11-2 with TRBJ2-2; 8 nucleotides line up with TRBD2. This CDR3 contains 19 residues. V dropped 4 bases and J dropped 8; count of bases not matched to a gene: 21. Germline-derived CDR1 and CDR2 are SGHAT and FQNNGV. This CDR3 is CASSSPLGTRSGERGELFF. The CDR3 nucleotides are TGTGCCAGCAGCTCACCTCTCGGGACTAGATCGGGTGAAAGGGGGGAGCTGTTTTTT.

This clonotype was counted at least ten times. The genes are TRBV4-2 and TRBJ1-6; D remains ambiguous. Germline assignment: CDR1 LGHNA and CDR2 YNFKEQ. The CDR3 length is 17 residues. Trimming cost V 3 bases and J 5 bases, with 17 bases left between them. CDR3 nucleotides: TGTGCCAGCAGCCACGACCCGACGAGCCCCCATAATTCACCCCTCCACTTT. Its protein product is CASSHDPTSPHNSPLHF.

The chain employs TRBV4-1 and TRBJ2-3, with 7 bases fitting TRBD2. This CDR3 spans 16 amino acids. V was pared by 4 bases and J by 6 bases, with 13 bases of the junction left unmatched. Per the germline V gene, CDR1 is MGHRA and CDR2 is YSYEKL. CDR3 in DNA: TGCGCCAGCAGCCCTCAGGAGCGGGACTCTAGGGATACGCAGTATTTT. Amino acids: CASSPQERDSRDTQYF.

This clonotype was detected ten times or more. The chain uses TRBV29-1 and TRBJ1-2; D is possibly TRBD1 (6 bases). Per the germline V gene, CDR1 is SQVTM and CDR2 is ANQGSEA. CDR3 length equals 13 residues. V was clipped by 4 bases and J by 5 bases, with 14 bases between them. CDR3 in DNA: TGCAGCGTTGGGCCAGGGGAGGAATATGGCTACACCTTC. This gives the protein CSVGPGEEYGYTF. The full variable domain, completed using reference TRBV29-1 and TRBJ1-2, is SAVISQKPSRDICQRGTSLTIQCQVDSQVTMMFWYRQQPGQSLTLIATANQGSEATYESGFVIDKFPISRPNLTFSTLTVSNMSPEDSSIYLCSVGPGEEYGYTFGSGTRLTVV.

This rearrangement joins TRBV20-1 to TRBJ2-7, with D possibly being TRBD1 or TRBD2 (6 bases each). The CDR3 has 13 amino acids. Trimming removed 0 bases at V and 4 bases at J, with 10 bases between. Germline V CDR1 and CDR2: DFQATT, SNEGSKA (reference sequence). CDR3 DNA: TGCAGTGCTAGAGACGGGGGCGCTTACGAGCAGTACTTC. Protein product: CSARDGGAYEQYF.

Ten or more counts support this clonotype. The chain joins TRBV28 to TRBJ2-3, with 11 nucleotides matching TRBD2. V dropped 6 bases and J dropped 3; count of bases not matched to a gene: 11. This CDR3 spans 17 amino acids. Germline V gene sequence: CDR1 MDHEN, CDR2 SYDVKM. The CDR3 is CASSRGLAGDVTDTQYF. CDR3 in DNA: TGTGCCAGCAGCCGTGGACTAGCGGGCGATGTAACAGATACGCAGTATTTT.